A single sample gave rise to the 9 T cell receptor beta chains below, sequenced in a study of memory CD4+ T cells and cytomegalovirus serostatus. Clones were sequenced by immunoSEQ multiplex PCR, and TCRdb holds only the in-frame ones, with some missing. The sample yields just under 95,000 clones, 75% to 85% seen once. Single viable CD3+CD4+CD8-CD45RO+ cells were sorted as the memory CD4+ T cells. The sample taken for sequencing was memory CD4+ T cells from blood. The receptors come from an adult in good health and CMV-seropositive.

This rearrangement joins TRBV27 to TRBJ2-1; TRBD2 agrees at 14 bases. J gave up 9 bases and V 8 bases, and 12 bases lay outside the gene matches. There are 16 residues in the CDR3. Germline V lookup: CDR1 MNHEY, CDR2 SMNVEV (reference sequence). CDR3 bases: TGTGCCAGCGGCCCGGTCGGGACTAGCGGGAGCGGTGAGCAGTTCTTC. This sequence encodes CASGPVGTSGSGEQFF.

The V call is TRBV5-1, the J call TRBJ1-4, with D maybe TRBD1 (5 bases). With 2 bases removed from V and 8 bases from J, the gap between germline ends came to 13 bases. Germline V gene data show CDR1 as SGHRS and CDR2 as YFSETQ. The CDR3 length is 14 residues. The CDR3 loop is CASSFSGGSEKLFF. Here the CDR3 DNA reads TGCGCCAGCAGCTTTTCGGGGGGTAGCGAAAAACTGTTTTTT. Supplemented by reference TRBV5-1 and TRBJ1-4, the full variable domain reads KAGVTQTPRYLIKTRGQQVTLSCSPISGHRSVSWYQQTPGQGLQFLFEYFSETQRNKGNFPGRFSGRQFSNSRSEMNVSTLELGDSALYLCASSFSGGSEKLFFGSGTQLSVL.

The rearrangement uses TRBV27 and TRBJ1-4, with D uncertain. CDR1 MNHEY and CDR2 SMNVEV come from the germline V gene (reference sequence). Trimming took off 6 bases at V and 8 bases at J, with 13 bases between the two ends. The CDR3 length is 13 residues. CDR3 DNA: TGTGCCAGCAGCCCCCGAGGGAGAGAAAAACTGTTTTTT. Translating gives CASSPRGREKLFF.

In DNA form, the CDR3 reads TGTGCCTTACAGGGGACCTCCTACGAGCAGTACTTC. It codes for CALQGTSYEQYF. This chain joins TRBV30 and TRBJ2-7, with 7 bases that match TRBD1. The CDR3 is 12 amino acids. The germline V gene encodes CDR1 GTSNPN and CDR2 SVGIG (reference sequence). Trimming removed 7 bases from V and 0 bases from J; junction bases left unmatched: 3.

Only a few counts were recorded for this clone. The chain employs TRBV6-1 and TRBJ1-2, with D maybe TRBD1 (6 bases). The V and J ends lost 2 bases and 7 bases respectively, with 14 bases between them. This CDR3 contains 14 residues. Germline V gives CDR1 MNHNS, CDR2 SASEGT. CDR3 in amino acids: CASSENDRIGGYTF. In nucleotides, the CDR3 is TGTGCCAGCAGTGAAAATGACAGGATAGGTGGCTACACCTTC.

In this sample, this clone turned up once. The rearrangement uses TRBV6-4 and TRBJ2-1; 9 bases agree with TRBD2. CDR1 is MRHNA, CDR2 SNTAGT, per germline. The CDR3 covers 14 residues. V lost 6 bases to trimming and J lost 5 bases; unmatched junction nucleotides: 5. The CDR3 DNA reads TGTGCCAGCAGGCCTAGCGGGGTCCACAATGAGCAGTTCTTC. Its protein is CASRPSGVHNEQFF.

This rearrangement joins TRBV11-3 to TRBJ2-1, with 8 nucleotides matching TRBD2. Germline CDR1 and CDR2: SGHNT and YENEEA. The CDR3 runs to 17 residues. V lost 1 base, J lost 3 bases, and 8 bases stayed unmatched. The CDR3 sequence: CASSLAGREVIYNEQFF. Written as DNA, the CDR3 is TGTGCCAGCAGCTTAGCTGGGCGGGAGGTAATCTACAATGAGCAGTTCTTC.

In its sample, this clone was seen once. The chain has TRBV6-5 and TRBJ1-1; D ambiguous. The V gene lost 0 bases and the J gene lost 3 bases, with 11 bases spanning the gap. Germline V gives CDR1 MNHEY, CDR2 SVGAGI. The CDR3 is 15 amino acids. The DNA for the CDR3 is TGTGCCAGCAGTTACTCAGGGTATGGGGACACTGAAGCTTTCTTT. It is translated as CASSYSGYGDTEAFF.

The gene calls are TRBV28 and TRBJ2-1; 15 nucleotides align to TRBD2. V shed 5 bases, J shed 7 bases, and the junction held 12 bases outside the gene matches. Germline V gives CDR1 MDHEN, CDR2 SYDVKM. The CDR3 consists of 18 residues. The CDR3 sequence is CASSPRGLAGGRWNEQFF. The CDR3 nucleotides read TGTGCCAGCAGTCCCCGAGGACTAGCGGGAGGGCGGTGGAATGAGCAGTTCTTC.